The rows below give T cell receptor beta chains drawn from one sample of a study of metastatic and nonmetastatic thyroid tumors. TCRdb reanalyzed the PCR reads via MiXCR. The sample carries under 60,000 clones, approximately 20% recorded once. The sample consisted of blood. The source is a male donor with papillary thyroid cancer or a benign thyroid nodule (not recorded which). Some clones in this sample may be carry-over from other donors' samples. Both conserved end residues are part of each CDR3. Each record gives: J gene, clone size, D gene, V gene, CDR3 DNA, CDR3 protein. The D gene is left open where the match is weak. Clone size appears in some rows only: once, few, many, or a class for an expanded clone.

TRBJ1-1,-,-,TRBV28,TGTGCCAGCAGACCGGCCACCGTGACCCGGGAAACTGAAGCTTTCTTT,CASRPATVTRETEAFF
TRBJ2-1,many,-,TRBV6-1,TGTGCCAGCAGCCCCGACTCATTCTCCTACAATGAGCAGTTCTTC,CASSPDSFSYNEQFF
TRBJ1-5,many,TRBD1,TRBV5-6,TGTGCCAGCAGCCCAGGGACAGGGGGGGGACAGCCCCAGCATTTT,CASSPGTGGGQPQHF
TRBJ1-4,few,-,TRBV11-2,TGTGCCAGCAGCTTAAATAGCGAAAAACTGTTTTTT,CASSLNSEKLFF
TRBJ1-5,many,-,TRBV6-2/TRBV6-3,TGTGCCAGCAGTTATTGGGGGAATAGCAATCAGCCCCAGCATTTT,CASSYWGNSNQPQHF
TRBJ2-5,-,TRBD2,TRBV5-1,TGCGCCAGCAGCTTGGTCAGCGGGAGTGGTGAGACCCAGTACTTC,CASSLVSGSGETQYF
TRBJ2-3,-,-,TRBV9,TGTGCCAGCAGCTCCCGACCGTACACAGATACGCAGTATTTT,CASSSRPYTDTQYF
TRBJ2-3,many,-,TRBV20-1,TGCAGTGCTCCGTCCGGCGGGGCGGGCCCAGATACGCAGTATTTT,CSAPSGGAGPDTQYF
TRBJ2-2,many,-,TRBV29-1,TGCAGCGTTGTTCAGCCACAGAACACCGGGGAGCTGTTTTTT,CSVVQPQNTGELFF
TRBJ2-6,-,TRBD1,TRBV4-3,TGCGCCAGCAGCCAAGATTCAGGGGGCGGGGCCAACGTCCTGACTTTC,CASSQDSGGGANVLTF
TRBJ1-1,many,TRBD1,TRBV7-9,TGTGCCAGCAGCTTGGGACAGGGGGGGCCTGGGGCTTTCTTT,CASSLGQGGPGAFF
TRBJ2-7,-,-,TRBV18,TGTGCCAGCTCCTCGGATTTACCCTACGAGCAGTACTTC,CASSSDLPYEQYF
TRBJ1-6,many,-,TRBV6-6,TGTGCCAGCAGTTACTCTGGACAGAATTCACCCCTCCACTTT,CASSYSGQNSPLHF
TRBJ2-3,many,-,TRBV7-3,TGTGCCAGCAGCGCGACTGTCGGTCTGGAGCAGTATTTT,CASSATVGLEQYF
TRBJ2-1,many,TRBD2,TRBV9,TGTGCCAGCAGCGTAGATAGACTAGCGGGAGATAACAATGAGCAGTTCTTC,CASSVDRLAGDNNEQFF
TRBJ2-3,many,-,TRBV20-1,TGCAGTGCTAGAGATGTTTTGGTCCGGGCGCCGTATTTT,CSARDVLVRAPYF
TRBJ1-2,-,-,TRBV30,TGTGCCTGGAACGGATATAACTATGGCTACACCTTC,CAWNGYNYGYTF
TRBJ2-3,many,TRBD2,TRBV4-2,TGTGCCAGCAGCCAAGGGACTAGCGGGACCCCCGATACGCAGTATTTT,CASSQGTSGTPDTQYF
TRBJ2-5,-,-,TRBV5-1,TGCGCCAGCAATCAAGGGGATGAGGAGACCCAGTACTTC,CASNQGDEETQYF
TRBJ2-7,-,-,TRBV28,TGTGCCAGCAGTTCCCTATCCCCGAAGACCTACGAGCAGTACTTC,CASSSLSPKTYEQYF
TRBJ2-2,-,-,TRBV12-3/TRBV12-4,TGTGCCAGCAGTTTCCCTACTGTCGTGGGGAACACCGGGGAGCTGTTTTTT,CASSFPTVVGNTGELFF
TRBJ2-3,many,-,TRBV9,TGTGCCAGCAGCGCCGGTGCCGAGGATACGCAGTATTTT,CASSAGAEDTQYF
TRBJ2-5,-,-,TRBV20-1,TGCAGTGCTAGGCGGGACCTAGAGACCCAGTACTTC,CSARRDLETQYF
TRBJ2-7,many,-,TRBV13,TGTGCCAGCAGCTCCTCCCCGGGCGTCGACGAGCAGTACTTC,CASSSSPGVDEQYF
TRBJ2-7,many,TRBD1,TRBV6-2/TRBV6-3,TGTGCCAGCAGTTACTCGCGGTCTACGCCTGGGACAGCCGCTTCCTACGAGCAGTACTTC,CASSYSRSTPGTAASYEQYF
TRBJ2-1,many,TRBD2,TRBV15,TGTGCCACCAGCATCCCCGCGGGAGGCCACAATGAGCAGTTCTTC,CATSIPAGGHNEQFF
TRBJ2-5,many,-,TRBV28,TGTGCCAGCAGGCCCCATCGTAGCGGAGCAGAGACCCAGTACTTC,CASRPHRSGAETQYF
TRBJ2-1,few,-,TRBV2,TGTGCCAGCAGGGGGCGCACCTACAATGAGCAGTTCTTC,CASRGRTYNEQFF
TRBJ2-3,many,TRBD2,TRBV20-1,TGCAGTGCTAAAAGACTCGGGACTACGACAAAGACAGATACGCAGTATTTT,CSAKRLGTTTKTDTQYF
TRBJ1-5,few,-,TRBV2,TGTGCCAGCAGTGACAGGGATGTGGGTCAGCCCCAGCATTTT,CASSDRDVGQPQHF
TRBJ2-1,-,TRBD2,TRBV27,TGTGCCAGCAGTTTCCGCCGGGAGGGGGAATACAATGAGCAGTTCTTC,CASSFRREGEYNEQFF
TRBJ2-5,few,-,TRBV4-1,TGCGCCAGCAGCCAAGACAGGGTTGTACAGACCCAGTACTTC,CASSQDRVVQTQYF
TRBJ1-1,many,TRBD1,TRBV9,TGTGCCAGCAGCTTGGGACAGGGTCCGAACACTGAAGCTTTCTTT,CASSLGQGPNTEAFF
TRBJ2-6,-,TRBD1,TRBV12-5,TGTGCTAGTGGTAGACCCCCCGGGACAGGTTTTTCTGGGGCCAACGTCCTGACTTTC,CASGRPPGTGFSGANVLTF
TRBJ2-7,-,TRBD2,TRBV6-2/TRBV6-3,TGTGCCAGCATTCCACACTCGGGTAGGGCTAGCGGGAGGTCGTACAACGAGCAGTACTTC,CASIPHSGRASGRSYNEQYF
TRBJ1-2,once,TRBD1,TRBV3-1,TGTGCCAGCAGCCAAGGGACAGGGAGTATAAAGGGCTACACCTTC,CASSQGTGSIKGYTF
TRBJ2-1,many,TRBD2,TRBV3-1,TGTGCCAGCAGCCCTCTAGCGGGGACCTACAATGAGCAGTTCTTC,CASSPLAGTYNEQFF
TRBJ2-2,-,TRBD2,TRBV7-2,TGTGCCAGCAGCGTAAGCGGGAGGGCCGAGGACGGGGAGCTGTTTTTT,CASSVSGRAEDGELFF
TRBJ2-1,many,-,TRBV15,TGTGCCACCAGCAGAGAAGGAGAGAGCTCCTACAATGAGCAGTTCTTC,CATSREGESSYNEQFF
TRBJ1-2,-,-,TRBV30,TGTGCCTGGAAGGGTACAGCGAGGGATGGCTACACCTTC,CAWKGTARDGYTF
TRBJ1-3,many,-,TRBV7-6,TGTGCCAGCAGCCCCCAGAGTACCTCTGGAAACACCATATATTTT,CASSPQSTSGNTIYF
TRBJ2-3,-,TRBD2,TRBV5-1,TGCGCCAGCAGTCTAGTAGCGGGAGGGCCGAGTACAGATACGCAGTATTTT,CASSLVAGGPSTDTQYF
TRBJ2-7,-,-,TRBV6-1,TGTGCCAGCAGCCCTTCTAGCGTAGAGTACGAGCAGTACTTC,CASSPSSVEYEQYF
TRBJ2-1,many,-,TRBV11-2,TGTGCCAGCAGCCCCGGGCCTCGGGATGAGCAGTTCTTC,CASSPGPRDEQFF
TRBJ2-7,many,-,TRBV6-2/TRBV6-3,TGTGCCAGCAGTTCACATGGGGTGGGCGAGCAGTACTTC,CASSSHGVGEQYF
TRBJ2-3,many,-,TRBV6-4,TGTGCCAGCAGTGACACCGCAACAGATACGCAGTATTTT,CASSDTATDTQYF
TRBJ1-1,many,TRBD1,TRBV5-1,TGCGCCAGCAGCTTTGGGGGAACAGGGGAAGGCACTGAAGCTTTCTTT,CASSFGGTGEGTEAFF
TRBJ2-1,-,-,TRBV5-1,TGCGCCAACAGATCAGGCTCGAGCTCCTACAATGAGCAGTTCTTC,CANRSGSSSYNEQFF
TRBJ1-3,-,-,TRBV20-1,TGCAGTGCTAGCTCCGGGGGAAACACCATATATTTT,CSASSGGNTIYF
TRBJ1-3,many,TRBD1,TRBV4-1,TGCGCCAGCAGCCCCCGACAGGGGAGCTCTGGAAACACCATATATTTT,CASSPRQGSSGNTIYF
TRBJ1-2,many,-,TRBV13,TGTGCCAGCAGTCAGACCGGTATGATGGGCTACACCTTC,CASSQTGMMGYTF